This TCR beta chain was found in a study of CXCR3-negative and CXCR3-positive naive CD8 T cells. Study details: The total count of TRB reads reached about 135 million, and each library contributed about 1.5 +/- 0.3 million.

A note on this clonotype: Its antigen remains unidentified.

Findings and caveats of the study: More hydrophobic TRB CDR3s occurred in CXCR3-positive than in CXCR3-negative naive cells.

Within the CD8+ T cell compartment, naive cells were CD45RO-CCR7+CD27+CD95-. Preparation of TRB cDNA libraries relied on 5' RACE carrying UMI labels. TCRdb re-called the 5' RACE reads, yielding one record per CDR3 amino acid sequence without DNA. Its clone listing holds 6,000 or so distinct CDR3 sequences. This CDR3 is built from 12 residues. Germline V gene sequence: CDR1 SGHAT, CDR2 FQNNGV. Sequencing used naive CXCR3+ CD8+ T cells from blood. Subset noted: CD45RO-CCR7+CD27+CD95- naive CD8+ T cells expressing CXCR3 (TNR3+). This sequence originates from a human donor in good health. Some clones in this sample may be carry-over from other donors' samples. The chain is built from TRBV11-2 and TRBJ2-3; TCRdb gives TRBD1 as the D gene, but with no DNA this cannot be confirmed. CDR3 amino acids: CASSFQGPAQYF.